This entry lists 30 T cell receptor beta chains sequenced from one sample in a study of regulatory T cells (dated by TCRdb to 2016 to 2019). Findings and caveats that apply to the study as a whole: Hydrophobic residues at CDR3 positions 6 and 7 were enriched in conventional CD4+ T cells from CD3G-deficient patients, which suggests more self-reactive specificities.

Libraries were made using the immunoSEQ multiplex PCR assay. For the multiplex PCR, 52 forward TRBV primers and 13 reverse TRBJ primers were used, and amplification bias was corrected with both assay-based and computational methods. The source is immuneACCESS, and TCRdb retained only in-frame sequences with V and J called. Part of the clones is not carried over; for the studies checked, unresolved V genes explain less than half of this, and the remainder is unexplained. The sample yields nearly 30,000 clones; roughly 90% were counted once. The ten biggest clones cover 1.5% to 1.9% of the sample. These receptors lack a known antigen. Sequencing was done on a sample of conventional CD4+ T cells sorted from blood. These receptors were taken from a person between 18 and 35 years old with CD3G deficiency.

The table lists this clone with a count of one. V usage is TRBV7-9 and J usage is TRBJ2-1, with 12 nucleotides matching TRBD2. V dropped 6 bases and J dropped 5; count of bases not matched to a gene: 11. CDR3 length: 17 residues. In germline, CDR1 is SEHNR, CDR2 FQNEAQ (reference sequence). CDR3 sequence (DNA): TGTGCCAGCAGTACCCTCCCGCTAGCGGGAGGGAACAATGAGCAGTTCTTC. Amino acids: CASSTLPLAGGNNEQFF. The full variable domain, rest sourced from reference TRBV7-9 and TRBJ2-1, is DTGVSQNPRHKITKRGQNVTFRCDPISEHNRLYWYRQTLGQGPEFLTYFQNEAQLEKSRLLSDRFSAERPKGSFSTLEIQRTEQGDSAMYLCASSTLPLAGGNNEQFFGPGTRLTVL.

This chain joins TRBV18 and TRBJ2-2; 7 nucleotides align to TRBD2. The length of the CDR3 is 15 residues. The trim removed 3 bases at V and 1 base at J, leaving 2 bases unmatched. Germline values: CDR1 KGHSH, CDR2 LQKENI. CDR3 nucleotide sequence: TGTGCCAGCTCACCGCCGGGGGGGAACACCGGGGAGCTGTTTTTT. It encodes CASSPPGGNTGELFF.

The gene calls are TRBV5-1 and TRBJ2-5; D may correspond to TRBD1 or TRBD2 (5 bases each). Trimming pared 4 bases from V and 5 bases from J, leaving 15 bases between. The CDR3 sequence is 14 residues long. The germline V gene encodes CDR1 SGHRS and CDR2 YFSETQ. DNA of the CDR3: TGCGCCAGCAGCGACGGGGCCTGGTGGGAGACCCAGTACTTC. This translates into CASSDGAWWETQYF.

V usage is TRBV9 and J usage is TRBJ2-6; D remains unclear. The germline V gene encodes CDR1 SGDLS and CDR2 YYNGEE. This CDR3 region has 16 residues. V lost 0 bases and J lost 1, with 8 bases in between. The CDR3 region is CASSVDPGSGANVLTF. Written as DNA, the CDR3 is TGTGCCAGCAGCGTAGACCCAGGTTCTGGGGCCAACGTCCTGACTTTC.

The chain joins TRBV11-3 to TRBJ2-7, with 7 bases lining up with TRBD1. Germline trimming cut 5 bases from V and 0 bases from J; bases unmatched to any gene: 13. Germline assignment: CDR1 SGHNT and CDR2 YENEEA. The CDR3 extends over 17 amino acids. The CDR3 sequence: CASSLKQGNGISYEQYV. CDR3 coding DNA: TGTGCCAGCAGCCTTAAACAGGGGAATGGGATCTCCTACGAGCAGTACGTC.

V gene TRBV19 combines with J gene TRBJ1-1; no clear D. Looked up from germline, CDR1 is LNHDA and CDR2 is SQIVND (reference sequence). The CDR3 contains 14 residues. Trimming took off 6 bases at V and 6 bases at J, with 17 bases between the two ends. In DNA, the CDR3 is TGTGCCAGTAGCCGCGGGCAGAAAGGCGCTGAAGCTTTCTTT. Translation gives CASSRGQKGAEAFF.

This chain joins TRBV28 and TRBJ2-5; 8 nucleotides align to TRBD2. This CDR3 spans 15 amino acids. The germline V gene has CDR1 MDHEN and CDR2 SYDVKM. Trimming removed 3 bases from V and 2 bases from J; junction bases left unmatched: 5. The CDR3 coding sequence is TGTGCCAGCAGTTTTGGGGCGGGGGGTCAAGAGACCCAGTACTTC. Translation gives CASSFGAGGQETQYF.

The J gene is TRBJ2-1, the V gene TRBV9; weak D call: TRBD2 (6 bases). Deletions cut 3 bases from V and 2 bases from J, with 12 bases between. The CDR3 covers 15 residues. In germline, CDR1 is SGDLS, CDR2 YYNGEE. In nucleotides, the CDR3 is TGTGCCAGCAGCGAGGGGAGCGGGCCCTACAATGAGCAGTTCTTC. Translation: CASSEGSGPYNEQFF.

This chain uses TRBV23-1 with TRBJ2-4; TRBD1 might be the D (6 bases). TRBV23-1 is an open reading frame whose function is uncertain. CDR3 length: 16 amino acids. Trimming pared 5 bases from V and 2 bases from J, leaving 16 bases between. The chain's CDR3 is CASSNTGLGSKNIQYF. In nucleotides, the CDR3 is TGCGCCAGCAGTAACACAGGGCTGGGGTCCAAAAACATTCAGTACTTC.

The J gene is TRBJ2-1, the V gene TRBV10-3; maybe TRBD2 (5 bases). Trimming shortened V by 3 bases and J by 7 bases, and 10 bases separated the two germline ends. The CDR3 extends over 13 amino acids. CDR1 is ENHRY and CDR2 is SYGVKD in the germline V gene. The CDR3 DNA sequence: TGTGCCATCAGTGATCAGACTAAAAATGAGCAGTTCTTC. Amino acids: CAISDQTKNEQFF.

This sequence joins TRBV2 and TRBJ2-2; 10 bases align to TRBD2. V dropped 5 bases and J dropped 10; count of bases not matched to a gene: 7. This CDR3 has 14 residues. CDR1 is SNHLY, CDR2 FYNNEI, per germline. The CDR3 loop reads CASSRAGGPLELFF. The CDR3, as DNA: TGTGCCAGCAGTCGAGCGGGGGGGCCTTTGGAGCTGTTTTTT.

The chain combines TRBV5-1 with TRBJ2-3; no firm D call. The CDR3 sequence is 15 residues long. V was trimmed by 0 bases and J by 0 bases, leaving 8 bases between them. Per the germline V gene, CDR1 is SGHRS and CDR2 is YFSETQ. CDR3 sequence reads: CASSLGYSSTDTQYF. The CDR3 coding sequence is TGCGCCAGCAGCTTGGGTTATTCTAGCACAGATACGCAGTATTTT.

This CDR3 is CASSPGDRGPDGYTF. The CDR3 nucleotides read TGCGCCAGCAGCCCGGGGGACAGGGGGCCGGATGGCTACACCTTC. This chain uses TRBV5-1 with TRBJ1-2, with 12 bases identical to TRBD1. Unmatched junction bases numbered 7, after V lost 4 bases and J lost 6 bases. This CDR3 contains 15 residues. Germline V gene sequence: CDR1 SGHRS, CDR2 YFSETQ. Combining the CDR3 with reference TRBV5-1 and TRBJ1-2 gives the whole variable domain KAGVTQTPRYLIKTRGQQVTLSCSPISGHRSVSWYQQTPGQGLQFLFEYFSETQRNKGNFPGRFSGRQFSNSRSEMNVSTLELGDSALYLCASSPGDRGPDGYTFGSGTRLTVV.

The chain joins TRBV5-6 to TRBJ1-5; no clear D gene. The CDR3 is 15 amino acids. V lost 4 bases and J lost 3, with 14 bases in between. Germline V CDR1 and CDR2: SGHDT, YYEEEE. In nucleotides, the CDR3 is TGTGCCAGCAGCCTTAGGGAGACACCCAATCAGCCCCAGCATTTT. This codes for CASSLRETPNQPQHF.

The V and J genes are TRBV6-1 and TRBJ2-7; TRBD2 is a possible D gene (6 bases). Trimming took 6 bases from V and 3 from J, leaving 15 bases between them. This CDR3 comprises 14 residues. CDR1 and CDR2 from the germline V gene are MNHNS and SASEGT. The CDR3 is CASSPGDLSYEQYF. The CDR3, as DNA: TGTGCCAGCAGCCCCGGGGACTTAAGCTACGAGCAGTACTTC.

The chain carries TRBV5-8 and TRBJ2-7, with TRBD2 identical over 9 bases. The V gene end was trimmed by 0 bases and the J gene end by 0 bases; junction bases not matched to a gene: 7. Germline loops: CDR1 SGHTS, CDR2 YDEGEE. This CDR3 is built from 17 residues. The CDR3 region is CASSLEGLAGFSYEQYV. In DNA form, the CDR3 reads TGTGCCAGCAGCTTGGAGGGGCTAGCGGGATTCTCCTACGAGCAGTACGTC.

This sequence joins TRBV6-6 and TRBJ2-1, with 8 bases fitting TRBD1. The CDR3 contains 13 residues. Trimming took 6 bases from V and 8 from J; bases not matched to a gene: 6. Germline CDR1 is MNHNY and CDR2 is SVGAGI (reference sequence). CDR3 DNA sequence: TGTGCCAGCAGCCGGACAGGGTCCCATGAGCAGTTCTTC. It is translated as CASSRTGSHEQFF.

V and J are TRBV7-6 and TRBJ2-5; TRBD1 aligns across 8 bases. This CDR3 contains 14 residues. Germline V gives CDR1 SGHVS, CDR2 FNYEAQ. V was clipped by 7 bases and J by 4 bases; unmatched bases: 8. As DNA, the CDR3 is TGTGCCAGCACCCGGACAGGGCTGGTAGAGACCCAGTACTTC. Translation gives CASTRTGLVETQYF.

CDR3 in DNA: TGTGCCAGCAGCGACTCGGGAGCGGGAGGCAGAGAGACCCAGTACTTC. Translated: CASSDSGAGGRETQYF. The genes are TRBV7-9 and TRBJ2-5; 9 bases are a match to TRBD2. The V gene's germline CDR1 is SEHNR and CDR2 FQNEAQ (reference sequence). V shed 5 bases, J shed 4 bases, and the junction held 11 bases outside the gene matches. The CDR3 contains 16 residues.

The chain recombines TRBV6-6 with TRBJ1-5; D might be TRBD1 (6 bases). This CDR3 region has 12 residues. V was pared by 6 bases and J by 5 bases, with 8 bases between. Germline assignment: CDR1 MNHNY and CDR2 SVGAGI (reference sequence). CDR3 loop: CASRPGDQPQHF. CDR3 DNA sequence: TGTGCCAGCAGACCAGGGGATCAGCCCCAGCATTTT.

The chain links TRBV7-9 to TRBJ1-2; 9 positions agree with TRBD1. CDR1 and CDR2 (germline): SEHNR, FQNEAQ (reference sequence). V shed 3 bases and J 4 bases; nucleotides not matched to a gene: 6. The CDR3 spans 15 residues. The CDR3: CASSFLRDRVYGYTF. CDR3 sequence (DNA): TGTGCCAGCAGCTTCCTTCGGGACAGGGTCTATGGCTACACCTTC.

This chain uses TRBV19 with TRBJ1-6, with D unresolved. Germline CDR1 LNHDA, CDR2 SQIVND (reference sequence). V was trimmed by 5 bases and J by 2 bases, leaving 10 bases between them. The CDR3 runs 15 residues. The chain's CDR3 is CASSAYSAYNSPLHF. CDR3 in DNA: TGTGCCAGTAGTGCGTACTCGGCCTATAATTCACCCCTCCACTTT.

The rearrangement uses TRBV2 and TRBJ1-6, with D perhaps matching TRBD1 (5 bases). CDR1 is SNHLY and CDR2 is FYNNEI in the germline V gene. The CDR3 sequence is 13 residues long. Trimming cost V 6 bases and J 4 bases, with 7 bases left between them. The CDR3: CASRTVYNSPLHF. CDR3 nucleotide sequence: TGTGCCAGCAGGACAGTTTATAATTCACCCCTCCACTTT.

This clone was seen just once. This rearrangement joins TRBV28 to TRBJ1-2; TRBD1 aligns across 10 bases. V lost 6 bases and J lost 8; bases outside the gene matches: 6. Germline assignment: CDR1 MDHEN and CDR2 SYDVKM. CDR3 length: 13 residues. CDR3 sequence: CASRHDRGRGYTF. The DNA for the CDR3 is TGTGCCAGCAGACATGACAGGGGGCGAGGCTACACCTTC.

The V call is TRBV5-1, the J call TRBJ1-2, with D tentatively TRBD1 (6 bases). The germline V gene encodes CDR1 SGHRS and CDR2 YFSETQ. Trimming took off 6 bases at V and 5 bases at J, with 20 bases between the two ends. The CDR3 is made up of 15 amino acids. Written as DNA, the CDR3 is TGCGCCAGCACCCCCCGGACAGCGGGTTCTTATGGCTACACCTTC. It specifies CASTPRTAGSYGYTF.

The CDR3 DNA reads TGTGCCAGCAGCTTGCCCCCTGGCGGCTACACCTTC. Translation gives CASSLPPGGYTF. The chain combines TRBV5-8 with TRBJ1-2, with D uncertain. CDR1 and CDR2 (germline): SGHTS, YDEGEE. This CDR3 has 12 amino acids. Trimming stripped 1 base from V and 8 bases from J, with 9 bases between.

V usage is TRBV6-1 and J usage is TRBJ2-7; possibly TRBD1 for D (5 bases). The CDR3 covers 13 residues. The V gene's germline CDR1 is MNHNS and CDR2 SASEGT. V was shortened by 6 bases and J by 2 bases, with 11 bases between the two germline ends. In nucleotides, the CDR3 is TGTGCCAGCAGGTACAGGTCAACCTACGAGCAGTACTTC. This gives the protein CASRYRSTYEQYF.

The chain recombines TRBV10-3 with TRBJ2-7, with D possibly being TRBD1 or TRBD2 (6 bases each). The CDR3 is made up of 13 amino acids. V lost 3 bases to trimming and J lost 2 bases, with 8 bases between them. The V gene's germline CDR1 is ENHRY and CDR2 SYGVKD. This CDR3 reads CAISEGGTYEQYF. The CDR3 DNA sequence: TGTGCCATCAGTGAAGGGGGGACCTACGAGCAGTACTTC.

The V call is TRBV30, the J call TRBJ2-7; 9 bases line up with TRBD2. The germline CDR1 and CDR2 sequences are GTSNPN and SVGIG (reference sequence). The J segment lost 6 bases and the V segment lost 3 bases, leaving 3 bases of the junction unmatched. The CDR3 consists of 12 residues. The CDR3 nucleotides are TGTGCCTGGAGCAGGACTAGCGCCGAGCAGTACTTC. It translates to CAWSRTSAEQYF.

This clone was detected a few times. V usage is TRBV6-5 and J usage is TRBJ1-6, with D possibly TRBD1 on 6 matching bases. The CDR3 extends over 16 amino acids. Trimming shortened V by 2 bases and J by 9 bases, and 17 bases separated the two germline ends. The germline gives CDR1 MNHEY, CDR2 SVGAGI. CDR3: CASSYGPDRIGSPLHF. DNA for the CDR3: TGTGCCAGCAGTTACGGCCCTGACAGGATAGGTTCACCCCTCCACTTT.